This note documents a single TCR beta chain sequence. The data belong to a study of blood T cell repertoires in COVID-19. Study-wide background: The cDNA or gDNA used as material had been derived from T cells, B-cell-depleted T cells, or PBMCs.

As processed by the authors: Reference gene primer amplification yielded estimated nucleated cell counts. Data came from immunoSEQ multiplex PCR; TCRdb stores just in-frame clones and leaves some out. V, J and clone size are taken as reported in that table, and D and trimming were inferred from the DNA itself. The profile covers roughly 250,000 clones, with around 89% appearing a single time and under 9.5% taken by the ten largest. The germline V and J ends were trimmed by 1 base and 5 bases, with 14 bases remaining between them. CDR1 MDHEN and CDR2 SYDVKM come from the germline V gene. The CDR3 extends over 15 amino acids. The study drew participants aged about 18 to 89 years from under 30 US areas. Clinical history as reported by participants underpinned cohort assignment.

Sequenced material: PBMCs or T cells enriched from blood (not recorded which). The receptor comes from a man aged 40-55 years who had recovered from COVID-19. The J gene is TRBJ2-5, the V gene TRBV28; D is possibly TRBD2 (6 bases). This CDR3 reads CASSLYGEVYETQYF. CDR3 sequence (DNA): TGTGCCAGCAGTTTATACGGGGAGGTGTATGAGACCCAGTACTTC.